The sequence of this T cell receptor (beta chain) was determined in a study of Ad26.COV2.S vaccination and SARS-CoV-2 variants. Only one count was recorded for this clone. V shed 3 bases and J shed 1 base, with 20 bases lying between them. CDR1 and CDR2 from the germline V gene are LGHNA and YSLEER. The CDR3 totals 18 residues. Only in-frame clones appear in the TCRdb table, and some are missing; sequencing was by immunoSEQ multiplex PCR. The sample records a few hundred thousand clones, less than 95% being singletons. Treatment denoted: some 20 received Ad26.COV2.S at low or high dose, single or two shots; 5 received placebo; per-sample allocation not given. Samples were taken on day 63 after the first vaccine or placebo injection.

This clonotype was sampled from a person aged 18-65 years who received the Ad26.COV2.S COVID-19 vaccine or a placebo. The material sequenced was peripheral blood, taken in a trial of Ad26.COV2.S vaccine versus placebo. The gene calls are TRBV4-3 and TRBJ2-3; D not resolved. The CDR3 loop reads CASSHDQGPPGGTDTQYF. The CDR3 bases are TGCGCCAGCAGCCATGATCAAGGGCCCCCCGGAGGCACAGATACGCAGTATTTT.